This T cell receptor (beta chain) was sequenced for a study of T cell changes during pregnancy in multiple sclerosis. This table comes from immunoSEQ multiplex PCR, and its TCRdb copy is limited to in-frame clones, with some not included. The table lists under 95,000 clones, 85% to 95% of them singletons. This CDR3 is 13 amino acids long. With 6 bases removed from V and 4 bases from J, the gap between germline ends came to 9 bases. Germline CDR1 reads SNHLY; CDR2 reads FYNNEI. The clonotype was recovered from a female donor with multiple sclerosis, enrolled in a pregnancy study. Material: peripheral blood, obtained after pregnancy. V and J are TRBV2 and TRBJ1-4; no reliable D call. The CDR3 here is CASRRQNNEKLFF. In nucleotides, the CDR3 is TGTGCCAGCAGACGCCAGAATAATGAAAAACTGTTTTTT.